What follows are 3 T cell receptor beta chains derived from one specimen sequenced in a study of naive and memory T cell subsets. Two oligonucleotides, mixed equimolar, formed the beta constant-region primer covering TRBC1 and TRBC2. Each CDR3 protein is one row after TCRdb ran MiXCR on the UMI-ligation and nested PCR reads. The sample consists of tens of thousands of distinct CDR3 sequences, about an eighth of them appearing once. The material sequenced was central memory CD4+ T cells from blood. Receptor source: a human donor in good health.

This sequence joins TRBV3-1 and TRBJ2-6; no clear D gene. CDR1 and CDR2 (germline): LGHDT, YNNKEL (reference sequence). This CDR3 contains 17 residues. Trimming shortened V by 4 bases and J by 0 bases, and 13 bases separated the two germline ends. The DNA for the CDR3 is TGTGCCAGCAGCCCCGGTCTCTCCATCTCTGGGGCCAACGTCCTGACTTTC. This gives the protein CASSPGLSISGANVLTF.

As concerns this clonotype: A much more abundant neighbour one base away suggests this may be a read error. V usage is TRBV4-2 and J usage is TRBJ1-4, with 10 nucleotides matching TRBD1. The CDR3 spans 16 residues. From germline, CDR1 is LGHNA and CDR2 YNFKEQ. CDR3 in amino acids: CVSSREPGQGNEKLFF. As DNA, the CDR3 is TGTGTCAGCAGCCGAGAACCGGGACAGGGGAATGAAAAACTGTTTTTT.

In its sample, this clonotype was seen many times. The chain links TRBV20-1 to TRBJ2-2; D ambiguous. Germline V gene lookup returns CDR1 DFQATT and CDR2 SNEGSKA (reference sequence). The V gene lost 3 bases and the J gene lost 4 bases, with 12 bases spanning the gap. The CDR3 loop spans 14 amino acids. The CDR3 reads CSASRVGVTGELFF. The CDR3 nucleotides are TGCAGTGCTAGCCGTGTCGGCGTCACCGGGGAGCTGTTTTTT.